This T cell receptor (beta chain) is drawn from a study of long-term antiretroviral therapy in people with HIV. Turning to the study itself: Collection dates of the earliest samples fall about a decade before the 2015 immediate-ART recommendation. Study-wide findings and caveats: Repertoire dominance by clones expanded before ART was seen at all time points.

Comments on this clone: Its antigen is still unknown.

This CDR3 region has 11 residues. V lost 5 bases to trimming and J lost 8 bases, with 7 bases between them. CDR1 is MDHEN and CDR2 is SYDVKM in the germline V gene. Investigators performed immunoSEQ version v3.0 at survey level. The data were produced by immunoSEQ multiplex PCR, yet TCRdb's version contains in-frame clones alone and is incomplete. The sample includes around 20,000 clones, about 76% of them seen just once. One or more pre-ART and two or more post-ART PBMC samples were available from each donor. The TCR was taken from a man aged 35-49 years with HIV. The rearrangement uses TRBV28 and TRBJ2-1; D remains ambiguous. The sample was unsorted PBMCs, taken 0.1 years before starting antiretroviral therapy. The CDR3 here is CASSLEDEQFF. In DNA form, the CDR3 reads TGTGCCAGCAGTCTCGAGGATGAGCAGTTCTTC.